Given below is one T cell receptor beta chain in context. It lacks a known antigen. One base away there is no much larger clone; base qualities are not given. The data are from a study of control samples from healthy donors and cancer patients (dated by TCRdb to 2019 to 2021). Libraries were made using the immunoSEQ multiplex PCR assay. TCRdb mirrors the immuneACCESS table, restricted to in-frame sequences. Some clones are absent from its copies; in checked studies, under half trace to an unresolved V gene, and the reason for the others is unknown. This sample has some 77,000 clones in its table, and 85% to 90% of those were observed once. The ten biggest clones cover 7.5% to 9% of the sample. The CDR3 has 13 amino acids, counting the end cysteine and phenylalanine. Just the 39-base CDR3 DNA is kept, in frame starting at base 1. Trimming at the junction amounts to 6 bases on V and 2 bases on J, and the germline ends lie 9 bases apart.

This TCR was recovered from a woman aged 55-70 years in good health. The chain is encoded by TRBV12-3 or TRBV12-4 joined to TRBJ2-3, with an unclear D gene assignment. Sequenced input: blood. The bases are TGTGCCAGCAGGCTAGGAATCACAGATACGCAGTATTTT. Its protein reads: CASRLGITDTQYF.